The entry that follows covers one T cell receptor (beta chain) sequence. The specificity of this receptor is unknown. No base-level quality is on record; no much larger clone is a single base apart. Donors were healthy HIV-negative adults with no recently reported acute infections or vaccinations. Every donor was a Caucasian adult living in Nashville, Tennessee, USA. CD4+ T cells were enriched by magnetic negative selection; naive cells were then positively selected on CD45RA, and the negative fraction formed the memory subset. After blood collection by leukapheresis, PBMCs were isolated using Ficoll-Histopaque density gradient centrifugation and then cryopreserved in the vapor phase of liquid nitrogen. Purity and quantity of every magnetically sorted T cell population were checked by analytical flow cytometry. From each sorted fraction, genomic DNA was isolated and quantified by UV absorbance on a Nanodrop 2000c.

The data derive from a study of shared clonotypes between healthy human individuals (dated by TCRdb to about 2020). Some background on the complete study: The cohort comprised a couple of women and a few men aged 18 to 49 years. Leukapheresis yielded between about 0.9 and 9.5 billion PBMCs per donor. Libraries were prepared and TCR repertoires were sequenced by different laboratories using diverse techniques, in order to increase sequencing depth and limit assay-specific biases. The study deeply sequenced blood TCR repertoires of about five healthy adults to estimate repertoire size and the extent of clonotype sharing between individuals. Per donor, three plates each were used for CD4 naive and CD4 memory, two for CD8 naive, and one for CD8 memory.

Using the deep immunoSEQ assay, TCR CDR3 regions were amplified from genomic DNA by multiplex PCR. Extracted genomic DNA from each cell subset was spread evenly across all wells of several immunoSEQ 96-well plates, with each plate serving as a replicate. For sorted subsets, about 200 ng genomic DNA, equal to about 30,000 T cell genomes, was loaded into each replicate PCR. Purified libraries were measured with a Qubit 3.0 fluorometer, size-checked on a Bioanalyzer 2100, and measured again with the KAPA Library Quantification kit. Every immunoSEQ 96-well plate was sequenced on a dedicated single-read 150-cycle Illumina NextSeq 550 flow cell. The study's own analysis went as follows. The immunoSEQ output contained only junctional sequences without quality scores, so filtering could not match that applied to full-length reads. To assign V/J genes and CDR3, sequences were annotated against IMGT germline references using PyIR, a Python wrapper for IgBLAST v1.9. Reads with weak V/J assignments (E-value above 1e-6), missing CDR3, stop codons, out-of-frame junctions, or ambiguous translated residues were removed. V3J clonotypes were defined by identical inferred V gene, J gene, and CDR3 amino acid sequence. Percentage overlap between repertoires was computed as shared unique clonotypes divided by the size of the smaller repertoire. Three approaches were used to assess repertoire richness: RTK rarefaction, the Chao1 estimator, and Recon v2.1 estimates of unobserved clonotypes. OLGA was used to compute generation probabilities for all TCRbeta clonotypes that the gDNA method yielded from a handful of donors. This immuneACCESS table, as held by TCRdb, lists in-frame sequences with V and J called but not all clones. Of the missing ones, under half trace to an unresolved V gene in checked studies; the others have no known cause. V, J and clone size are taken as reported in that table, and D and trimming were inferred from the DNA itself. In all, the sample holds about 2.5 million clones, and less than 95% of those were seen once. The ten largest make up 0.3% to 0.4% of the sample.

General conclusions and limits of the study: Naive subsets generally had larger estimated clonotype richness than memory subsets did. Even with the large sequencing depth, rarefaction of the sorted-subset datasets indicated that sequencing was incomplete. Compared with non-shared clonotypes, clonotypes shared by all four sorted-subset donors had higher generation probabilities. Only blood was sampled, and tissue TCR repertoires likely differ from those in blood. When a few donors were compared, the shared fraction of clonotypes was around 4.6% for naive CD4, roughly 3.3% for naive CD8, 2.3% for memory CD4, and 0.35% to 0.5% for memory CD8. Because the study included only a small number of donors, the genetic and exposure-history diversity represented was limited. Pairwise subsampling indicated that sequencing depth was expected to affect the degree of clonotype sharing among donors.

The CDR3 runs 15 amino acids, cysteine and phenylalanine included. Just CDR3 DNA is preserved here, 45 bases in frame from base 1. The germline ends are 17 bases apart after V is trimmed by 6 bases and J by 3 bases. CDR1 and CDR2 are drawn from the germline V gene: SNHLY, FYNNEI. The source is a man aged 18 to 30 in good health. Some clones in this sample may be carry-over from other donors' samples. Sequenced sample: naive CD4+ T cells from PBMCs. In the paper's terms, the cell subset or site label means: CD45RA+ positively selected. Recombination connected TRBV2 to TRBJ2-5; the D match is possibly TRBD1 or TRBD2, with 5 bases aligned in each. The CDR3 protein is CASSQSGTKKETQYF. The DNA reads TGTGCCAGCAGCCAATCCGGGACGAAAAAAGAGACCCAGTACTTC.